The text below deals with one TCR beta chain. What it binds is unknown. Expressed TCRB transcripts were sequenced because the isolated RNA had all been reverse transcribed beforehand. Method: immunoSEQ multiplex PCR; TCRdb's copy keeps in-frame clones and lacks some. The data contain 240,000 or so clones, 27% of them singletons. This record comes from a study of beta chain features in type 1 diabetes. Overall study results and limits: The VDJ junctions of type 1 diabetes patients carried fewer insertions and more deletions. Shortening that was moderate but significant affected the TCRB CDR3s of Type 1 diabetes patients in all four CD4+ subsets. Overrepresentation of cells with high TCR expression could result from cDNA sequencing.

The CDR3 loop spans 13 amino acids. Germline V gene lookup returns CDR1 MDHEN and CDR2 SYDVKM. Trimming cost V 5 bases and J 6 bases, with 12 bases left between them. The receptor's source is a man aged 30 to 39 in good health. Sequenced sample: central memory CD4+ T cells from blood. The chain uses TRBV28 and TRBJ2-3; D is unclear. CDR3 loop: CASSPPKGDTQYF. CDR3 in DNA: TGTGCCAGCAGTCCCCCCAAAGGGGATACGCAGTATTTT.